Listed below are T cell receptor beta chains from one sample, sequenced in a study of blood T cell repertoires in COVID-19. Here immunoSEQ multiplex PCR was the method, and the copy in TCRdb shows in-frame clones only, minus some. The table records some 320,000 clones, roughly 85% of them present only once. Sequencing was carried out using PBMCs or T cells enriched from blood (not recorded which). The receptors originated from a woman aged 25-40 years who had been exposed to COVID-19. CDR3s include the opening cysteine and the closing phenylalanine or tryptophan. D genes are given only for firm matches. Where a row states a size, it is once, few, many or the class of an expanded clone; other rows omit it.

. TRBJ2-3 TRBV28 . CASIPPRSGYRLTHSTDTQYF TGTGCCAGCATCCCCCCCAGGTCGGGATATCGCCTAACACATAGCACAGATACGCAGTATTTT
. TRBJ1-6 TRBV10-3 TRBD1 CAITTGQDNSPLHF TGTGCCATCACTACGGGACAGGATAATTCACCCCTCCACTTT
. TRBJ1-1 TRBV3-1/TRBV3-2 TRBD1 CASSTDRGMNTEAFF TGTGCCAGCAGCACCGACAGGGGGATGAACACTGAAGCTTTCTTT
. TRBJ2-2 TRBV2 TRBD1 CAGGQGAHTGELFF TGTGCCGGAGGACAGGGGGCACACACCGGGGAGCTGTTTTTT
. TRBJ2-5 TRBV7-6 . CASSLSSETQYF TGTGCCAGCAGCTTAAGTAGCGAGACCCAGTACTTC
. TRBJ1-2 TRBV28 TRBD1 CASIDRGRFGYGYTF TGTGCCAGCATAGACAGGGGACGATTTGGCTATGGCTACACCTTC
few TRBJ2-5 TRBV7-2 . CASSYTGLHQETQYF TGTGCCAGCAGCTATACGGGACTGCACCAAGAGACCCAGTACTTC
. TRBJ2-5 TRBV7-2 TRBD2 CASSSTSGVETQYF TGTGCCAGCAGCTCAACTAGCGGGGTCGAGACCCAGTACTTC
. TRBJ2-3 TRBV3-1/TRBV3-2 . CASSHRRDTQYF TGTGCCAGCAGCCATAGAAGAGATACGCAGTATTTT
. TRBJ2-3 TRBV6-5 TRBD1 CASSQQGAADTQYF TGTGCCAGCAGTCAACAGGGGGCGGCAGATACGCAGTATTTT
once TRBJ1-2 TRBV25-1 . CASSVTGYGYTF TGTGCCAGCAGTGTAACGGGGTATGGCTACACCTTC
. TRBJ2-7 TRBV7-3 TRBD1 CASSLESIGTGAYEQYF TGTGCCAGCAGCTTAGAATCAATTGGGACAGGGGCCTACGAGCAGTACTTC
. TRBJ1-2 TRBV6-2/TRBV6-3 TRBD1 CASSHPGQNYGYTF TGTGCCAGCAGCCATCCGGGACAGAACTATGGCTACACCTTC
. TRBJ1-3 TRBV7-2 . CASSLGGGSGNTIYF TGTGCCAGCAGCTTAGGGGGGGGCTCTGGAAACACCATATATTTT
once TRBJ2-3 TRBV28 TRBD2 CASRGSGTVTDTQYF TGTGCCAGCCGGGGTAGCGGGACCGTTACAGATACGCAGTATTTT
once TRBJ1-6 TRBV10-2 . CASSFRSRGYSPLHF TGCGCCAGCAGTTTTCGATCTCGAGGTTATTCACCCCTCCACTTT
once TRBJ1-2 TRBV2 . CASSEIGRGSYGYTF TGTGCCAGCAGTGAAATTGGCAGGGGAAGCTATGGCTACACCTTC
. TRBJ1-1 TRBV6-5 . CASSYADRPNTEAFF TGTGCCAGCAGTTACGCGGACAGACCGAACACTGAAGCTTTCTTT
. TRBJ1-6 TRBV6-4 TRBD1 CASRAGTGLDSPLHF TGTGCCAGCAGGGCCGGGACAGGGCTGGATTCACCCCTCCACTTT
. TRBJ1-6 TRBV6-1 TRBD1 CASSDHVDRSTPLHF TGTGCCAGCAGTGACCATGTGGACAGGTCTACACCCCTCCACTTT
. TRBJ1-2 TRBV5-6 . CASSLISYGYTF TGTGCCAGCAGCTTGATCAGCTATGGCTACACCTTC
. TRBJ2-7 TRBV25-1 . CASSSAGTLLEGTYEQYF TGTGCCAGCAGTTCTGCCGGGACATTACTCGAGGGGACCTACGAGCAGTACTTC
. TRBJ1-2 TRBV23-1 . CASSQSEVIRSHTF TGCGCCAGCAGTCAATCGGAGGTCATACGTAGCCACACCTTC
. TRBJ2-1 TRBV11-3 TRBD1 CASSARTGTLNEQFF TGTGCCAGCAGCGCCCGGACAGGGACTCTCAATGAGCAGTTCTTC
once TRBJ2-2 TRBV7-8 TRBD1 CASSSLGQGDPGELFF TGTGCCAGCAGTTCCTTGGGACAGGGAGATCCCGGGGAGCTGTTTTTT
. TRBJ2-3 TRBV18 TRBD2 CASSRSLSGLAGGMSSTDTQYF TGTGCCAGCTCACGCTCACTTTCGGGACTAGCGGGAGGAATGTCTAGCACAGATACGCAGTATTTT
once TRBJ1-3 TRBV7-9 . CASSLVVGTSGNTIYF TGTGCCAGCAGCTTAGTGGTCGGGACTTCTGGAAACACCATATATTTT
. TRBJ2-3 TRBV12-3/TRBV12-4 TRBD1 CSTRGRTDTQYF TGCTCCACCAGGGGGCGAACAGATACGCAGTATTTT
. TRBJ1-1 TRBV27 . CASSTHMSSPTFF TGTGCCAGCAGTACCCATATGAGTTCTCCAACTTTCTTT
. TRBJ2-7 TRBV5-1 TRBD1 CASSLEGTGGGLGYEQYF TGCGCCAGCAGCTTGGAAGGGACAGGGGGAGGTCTAGGCTACGAGCAGTACTTC
once TRBJ2-3 TRBV6-5 . CASSYSIVQYF TGTGCCAGCAGTTACTCTATTGTCCAGTATTTT
once TRBJ1-4 TRBV7-9 . CASSIGHVNEKLFF TGTGCCAGCAGCATCGGACATGTTAATGAAAAACTGTTTTTT
. TRBJ1-3 TRBV18 . CASSPPRGRASGNTIYF TGTGCCAGCTCACCTCCTAGAGGCAGGGCCTCTGGAAACACCATATATTTT
once TRBJ2-1 TRBV6-5 TRBD2 CASRLRGGRNEQFF TGTGCCAGCAGATTGCGGGGGGGCCGGAATGAGCAGTTCTTC
. TRBJ2-2 TRBV27 . CASSFLSNTGELFF TGTGCCAGCAGTTTTCTCTCGAACACCGGGGAGCTGTTTTTT
once TRBJ1-5 TRBV6-5 . CASSRDNSHQPQHF TGTGCCAGCAGTCGGGACAATAGCCATCAGCCCCAGCATTTT
. TRBJ1-1 TRBV19 TRBD1 CASSLRTGVLNTEAFF TGTGCCAGTAGTCTTAGGACAGGGGTGTTGAACACTGAAGCTTTCTTT
. TRBJ1-2 TRBV3-1/TRBV3-2 . CASSQKGGRANYGYTF TGTGCCAGCAGCCAGAAAGGGGGTCGAGCTAACTATGGCTACACCTTC
. TRBJ2-2 TRBV3-1/TRBV3-2 TRBD2 CASSDKGRLAGVEITGELFF TGTGCCAGCAGTGACAAGGGACGACTAGCGGGAGTCGAAATCACCGGGGAGCTGTTTTTT
. TRBJ1-2 TRBV30 . CAWSEGVYGYTF TGTGCCTGGAGTGAGGGAGTCTATGGCTACACCTTC
. TRBJ1-1 TRBV10-3 . CAISESSSRDTEAFF TGTGCCATCAGTGAGTCTAGCAGTCGGGACACTGAAGCTTTCTTT